Included here is one T cell receptor beta chain sequence, with context. Its antigen is not known. This CDR3 is 16 amino acids long. V was cut by 4 bases and J by 0 bases, with 13 bases left in between. CDR1 and CDR2 from the germline V gene are MGHDK and SYGVNS. This sample is part of a study of cytomegalovirus exposure and HLA in healthy donors. Study results and limitations: Earlier analysis yielded a pattern in which most TCR beta V segments were productive about 90% or about 30% of the time.

13 Jbeta primers and 60 Vbeta primers were used for the PCR. Sequenced by immunoSEQ multiplex PCR; TCRdb stores in-frame clones only, minus some. The table has about 170,000 clones, approximately 85% seen once. The chain carries TRBV25-1 and TRBJ2-1; the D gene is possibly TRBD2 (6 bases). The sequence was obtained from a girl between 10 and 17 years old in good health and CMV-seropositive. What was sequenced was PBMCs. Here the CDR3 reads CASSGGAEGSYNEQFF. The CDR3 region has the DNA TGTGCCAGCAGTGGGGGAGCGGAGGGCTCCTACAATGAGCAGTTCTTC.